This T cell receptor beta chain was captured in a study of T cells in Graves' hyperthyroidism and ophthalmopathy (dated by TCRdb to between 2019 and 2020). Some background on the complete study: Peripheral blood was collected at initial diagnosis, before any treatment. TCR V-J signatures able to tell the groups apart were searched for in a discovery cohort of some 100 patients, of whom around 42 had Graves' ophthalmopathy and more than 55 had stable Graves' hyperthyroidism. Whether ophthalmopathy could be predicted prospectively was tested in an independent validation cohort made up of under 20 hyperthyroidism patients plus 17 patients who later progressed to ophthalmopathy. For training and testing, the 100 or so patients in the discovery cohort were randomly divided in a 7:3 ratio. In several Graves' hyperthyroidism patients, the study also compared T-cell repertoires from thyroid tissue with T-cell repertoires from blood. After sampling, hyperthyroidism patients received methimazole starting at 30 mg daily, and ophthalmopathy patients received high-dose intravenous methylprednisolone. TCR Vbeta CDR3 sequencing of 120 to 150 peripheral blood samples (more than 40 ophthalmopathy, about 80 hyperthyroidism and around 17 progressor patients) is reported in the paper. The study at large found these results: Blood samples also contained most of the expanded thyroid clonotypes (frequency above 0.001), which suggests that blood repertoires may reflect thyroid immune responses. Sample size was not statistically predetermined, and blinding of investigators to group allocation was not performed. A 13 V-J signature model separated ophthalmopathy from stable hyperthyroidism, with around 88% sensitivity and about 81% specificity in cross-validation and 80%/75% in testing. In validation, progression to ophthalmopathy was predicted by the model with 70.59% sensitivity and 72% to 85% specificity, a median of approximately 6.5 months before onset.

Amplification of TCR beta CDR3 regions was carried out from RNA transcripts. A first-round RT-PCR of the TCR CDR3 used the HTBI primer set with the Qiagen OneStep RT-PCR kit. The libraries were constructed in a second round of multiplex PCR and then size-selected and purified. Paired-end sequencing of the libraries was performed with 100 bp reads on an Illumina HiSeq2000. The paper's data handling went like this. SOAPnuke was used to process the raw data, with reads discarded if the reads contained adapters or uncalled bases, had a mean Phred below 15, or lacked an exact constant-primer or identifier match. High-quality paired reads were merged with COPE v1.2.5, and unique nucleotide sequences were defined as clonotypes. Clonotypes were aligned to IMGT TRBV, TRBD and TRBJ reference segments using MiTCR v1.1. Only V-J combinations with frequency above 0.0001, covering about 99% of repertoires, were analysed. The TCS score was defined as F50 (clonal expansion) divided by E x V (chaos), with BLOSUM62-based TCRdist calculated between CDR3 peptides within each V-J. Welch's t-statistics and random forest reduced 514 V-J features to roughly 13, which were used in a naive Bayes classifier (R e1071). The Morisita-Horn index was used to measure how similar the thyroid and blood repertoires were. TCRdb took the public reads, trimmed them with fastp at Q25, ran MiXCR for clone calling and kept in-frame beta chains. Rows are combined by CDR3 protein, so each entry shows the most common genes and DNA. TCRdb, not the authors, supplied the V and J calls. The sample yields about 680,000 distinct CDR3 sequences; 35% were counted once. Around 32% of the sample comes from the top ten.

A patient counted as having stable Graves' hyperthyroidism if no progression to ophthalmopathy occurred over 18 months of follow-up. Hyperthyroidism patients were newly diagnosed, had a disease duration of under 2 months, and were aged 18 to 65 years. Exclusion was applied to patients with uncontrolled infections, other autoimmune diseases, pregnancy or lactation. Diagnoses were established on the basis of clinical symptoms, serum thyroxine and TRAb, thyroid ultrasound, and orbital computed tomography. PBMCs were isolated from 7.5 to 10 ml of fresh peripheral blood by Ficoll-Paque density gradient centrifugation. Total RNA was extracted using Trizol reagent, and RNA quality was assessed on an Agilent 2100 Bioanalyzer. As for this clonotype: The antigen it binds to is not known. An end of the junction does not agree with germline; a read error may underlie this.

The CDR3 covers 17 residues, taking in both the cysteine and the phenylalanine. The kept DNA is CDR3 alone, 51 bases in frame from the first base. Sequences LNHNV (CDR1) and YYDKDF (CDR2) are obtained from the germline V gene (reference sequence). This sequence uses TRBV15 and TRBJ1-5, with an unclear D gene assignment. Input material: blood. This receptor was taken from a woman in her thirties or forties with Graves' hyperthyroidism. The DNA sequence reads TGTGCCACCAGCAGAGCACCACCGGGGAATAGCCATCAGCCCCAGCATTTT. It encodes CATSRAPPGNSHQPQHF. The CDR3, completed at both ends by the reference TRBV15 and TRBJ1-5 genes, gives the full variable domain DAMVIQNPRYQVTQFGKPVTLSCSQTLNHNVMYWYQQKSSQAPKLLFHYYDKDFNNEADTPDNFQSRRPNTSFCFLDIRSPGLGDTAMYLCATSRAPPGNSHQPQHFGDGTRLSIL.